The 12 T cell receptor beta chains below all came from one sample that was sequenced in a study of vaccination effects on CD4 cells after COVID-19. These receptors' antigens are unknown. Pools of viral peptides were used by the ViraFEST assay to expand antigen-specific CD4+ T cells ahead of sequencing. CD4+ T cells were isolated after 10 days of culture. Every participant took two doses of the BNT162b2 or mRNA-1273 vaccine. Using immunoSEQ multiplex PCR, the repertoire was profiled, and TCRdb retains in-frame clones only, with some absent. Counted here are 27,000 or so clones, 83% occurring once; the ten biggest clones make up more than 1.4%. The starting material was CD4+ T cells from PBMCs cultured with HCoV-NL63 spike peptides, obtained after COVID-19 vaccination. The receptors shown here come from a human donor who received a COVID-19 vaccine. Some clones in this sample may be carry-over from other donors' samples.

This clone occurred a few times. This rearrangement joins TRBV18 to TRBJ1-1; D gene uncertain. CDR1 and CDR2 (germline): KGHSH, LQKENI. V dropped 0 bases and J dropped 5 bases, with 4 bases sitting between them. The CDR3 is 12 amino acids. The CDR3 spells CASSPPGTEAFF. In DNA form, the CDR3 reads TGTGCCAGCTCACCACCGGGGACTGAAGCTTTCTTT.

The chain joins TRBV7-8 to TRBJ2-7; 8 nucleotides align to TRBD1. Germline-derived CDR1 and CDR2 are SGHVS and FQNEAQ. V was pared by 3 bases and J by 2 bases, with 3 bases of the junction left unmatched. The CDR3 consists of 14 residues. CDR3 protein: CASSLTGEAYEQYV. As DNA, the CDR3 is TGTGCCAGCAGCTTGACAGGGGAGGCCTACGAGCAGTACGTC.

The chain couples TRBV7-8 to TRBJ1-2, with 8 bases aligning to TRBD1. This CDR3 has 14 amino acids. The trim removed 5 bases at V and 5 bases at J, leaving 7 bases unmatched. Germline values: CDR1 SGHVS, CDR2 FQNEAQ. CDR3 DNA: TGTGCCAGCAGCCGCCGGGACAGGACGTATGGCTACACCTTC. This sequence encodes CASSRRDRTYGYTF.

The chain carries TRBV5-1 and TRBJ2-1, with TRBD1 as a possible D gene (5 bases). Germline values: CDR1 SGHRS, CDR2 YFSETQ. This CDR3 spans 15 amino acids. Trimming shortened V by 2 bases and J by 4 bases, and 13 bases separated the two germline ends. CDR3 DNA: TGCGCCAGCAGCTTCCTGGACATACCTTACAATGAGCAGTTCTTC. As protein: CASSFLDIPYNEQFF.

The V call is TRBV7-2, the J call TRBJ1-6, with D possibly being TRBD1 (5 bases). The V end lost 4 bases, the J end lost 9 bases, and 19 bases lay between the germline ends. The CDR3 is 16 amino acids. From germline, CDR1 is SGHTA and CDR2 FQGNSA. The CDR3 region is CASSSTGTGGTSPLHF. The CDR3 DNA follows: TGTGCCAGCAGCTCAACCGGGACTGGGGGGACTTCACCCCTCCACTTT.

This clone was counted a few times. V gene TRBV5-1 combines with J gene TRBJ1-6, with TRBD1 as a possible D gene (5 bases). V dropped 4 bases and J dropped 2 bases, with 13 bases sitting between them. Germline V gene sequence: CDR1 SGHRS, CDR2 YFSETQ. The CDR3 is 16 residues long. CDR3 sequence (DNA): TGCGCCAGCAGCGGGACGACAGCGGCCTATAATTCACCCCTCCACTTT. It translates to CASSGTTAAYNSPLHF.

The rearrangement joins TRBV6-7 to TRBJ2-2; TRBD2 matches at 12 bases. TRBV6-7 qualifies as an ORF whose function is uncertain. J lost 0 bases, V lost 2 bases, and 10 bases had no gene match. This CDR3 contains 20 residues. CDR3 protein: CASSYPHGLAGMANTGELFF. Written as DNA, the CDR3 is TGTGCCAGCAGTTACCCTCATGGACTAGCGGGGATGGCGAACACCGGGGAGCTGTTTTTT.

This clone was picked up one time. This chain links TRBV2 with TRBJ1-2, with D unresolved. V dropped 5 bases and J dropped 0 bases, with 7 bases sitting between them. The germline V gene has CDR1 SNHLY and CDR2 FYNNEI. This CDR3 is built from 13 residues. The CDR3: CASSIGTNYGYTF. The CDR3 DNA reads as TGTGCCAGCAGTATTGGTACTAACTATGGCTACACCTTC.

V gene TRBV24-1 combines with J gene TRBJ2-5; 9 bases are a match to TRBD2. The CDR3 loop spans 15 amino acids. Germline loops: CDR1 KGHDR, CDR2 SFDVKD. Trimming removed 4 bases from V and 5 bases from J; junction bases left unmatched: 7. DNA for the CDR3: TGTGCCACCAGTGAAATCAGCGGGGGGTATGAGACCCAGTACTTC. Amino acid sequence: CATSEISGGYETQYF.

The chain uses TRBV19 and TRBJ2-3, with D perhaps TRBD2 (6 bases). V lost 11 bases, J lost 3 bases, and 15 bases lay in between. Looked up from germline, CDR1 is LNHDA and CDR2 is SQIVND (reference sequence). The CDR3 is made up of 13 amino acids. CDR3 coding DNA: TGTGCCTCCACCCACGGGGGAACAGATACGCAGTATTTT. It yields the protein CASTHGGTDTQYF.

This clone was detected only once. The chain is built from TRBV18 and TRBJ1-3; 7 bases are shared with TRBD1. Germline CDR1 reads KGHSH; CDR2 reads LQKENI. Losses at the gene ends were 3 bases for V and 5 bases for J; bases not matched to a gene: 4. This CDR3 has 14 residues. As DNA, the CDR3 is TGTGCCAGCTCACCCGACAGGGTTAGAAACACCATATATTTT. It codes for CASSPDRVRNTIYF.

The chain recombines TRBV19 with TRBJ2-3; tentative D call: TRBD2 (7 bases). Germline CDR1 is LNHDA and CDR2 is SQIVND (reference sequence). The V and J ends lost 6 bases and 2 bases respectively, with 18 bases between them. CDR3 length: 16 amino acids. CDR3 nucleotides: TGTGCCAGTAGGGCGCGGGGGCGGGGGACCACAGATACGCAGTATTTT. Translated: CASRARGRGTTDTQYF.